The 22 T cell receptor beta chains in this list originate from one sample, sequenced in a study of T cell responses to AZD1222 COVID-19 vaccine. Only in-frame clones appear in the TCRdb table, and some are missing; sequencing was by immunoSEQ multiplex PCR. The sample consists of 110,000 or so clones, approximately 88% of them appearing once. The sample in question was peripheral blood, obtained 28 days after the second AZD1222 dose. The receptors come from an adult who received the AZD1222 COVID-19 vaccine.

J is TRBJ2-3 and V is TRBV7-2; TRBD1 is a possible D gene (5 bases). V was clipped by 2 bases and J by 4 bases, with 13 bases between them. The V gene's germline CDR1 is SGHTA and CDR2 FQGNSA. CDR3 length: 15 amino acids. CDR3 amino acids: CASSLTGWVADTQYF. Here the CDR3 DNA reads TGTGCCAGCAGCTTAACAGGATGGGTTGCAGATACGCAGTATTTT.

The chain uses TRBV15 and TRBJ1-2; possibly TRBD1 for D (5 bases). In germline, CDR1 is LNHNV, CDR2 YYDKDF (reference sequence). The CDR3 has 14 amino acids. V lost 0 bases, J lost 4 bases, and 9 bases lay in between. The CDR3 sequence is CATSRDPQGYGYTF. The CDR3 bases are TGTGCCACCAGCAGAGACCCCCAGGGCTATGGCTACACCTTC.

This chain joins TRBV5-1 and TRBJ2-7; the D is unclear. The CDR3 length is 13 residues. Germline CDR1 reads SGHRS; CDR2 reads YFSETQ. V was cut by 2 bases and J by 4 bases, with 10 bases left in between. CDR3 DNA: TGCGCCAGCAGCTTTCAACAGCAATACGAGCAGTACTTC. Protein product: CASSFQQQYEQYF.

The chain uses TRBV4-1 and TRBJ2-4, with D hard to call. The CDR3 is made up of 13 amino acids. CDR1 MGHRA and CDR2 YSYEKL come from the germline V gene. The V gene lost 0 bases and the J gene lost 7 bases, with 7 bases spanning the gap. CDR3 loop: CASSQDSTNIQYF. The CDR3 nucleotides read TGCGCCAGCAGCCAAGACAGTACTAACATTCAGTACTTC.

The chain is built from TRBV27 and TRBJ1-2; weak D call: TRBD1 (6 bases). V was cut by 2 bases and J by 8 bases, with 12 bases left in between. The germline gives CDR1 MNHEY, CDR2 SMNVEV (reference sequence). The CDR3 sequence is 13 residues long. The CDR3 is CASSLRPGEGYTF. CDR3 DNA: TGTGCCAGCAGTTTACGGCCAGGGGAAGGCTACACCTTC.

The rearrangement uses TRBV18 and TRBJ2-5; 9 bases agree with TRBD1. Germline-derived CDR1 and CDR2 are KGHSH and LQKENI. The CDR3 runs to 15 residues. With V trimmed by 3 bases and J by 5 bases, 7 bases remained unmatched. The DNA for the CDR3 is TGTGCCAGCTCACCGAACAGGGGGCGCGGGGAGACCCAGTACTTC. Amino acid sequence: CASSPNRGRGETQYF.

The V call is TRBV9, the J call TRBJ1-4; a weak D match, TRBD1 (5 bases). Germline assignment: CDR1 SGDLS and CDR2 YYNGEE. This CDR3 contains 15 residues. The V end was cut by 0 bases, the J end by 2 bases, with 8 bases between. The CDR3 region has the DNA TGTGCCAGCAGCGTAGGAGGGACGACTAATGAAAAACTGTTTTTT. Translated: CASSVGGTTNEKLFF.

V usage is TRBV7-6 and J usage is TRBJ1-4; D is perhaps TRBD1 (6 bases). Trimming stripped 5 bases from V and 8 bases from J, with 12 bases between. This CDR3 is 13 amino acids long. Germline values: CDR1 SGHVS, CDR2 FNYEAQ. CDR3 nucleotide sequence: TGTGCCAGCAGCCTGGGGGGCCAAGAAAAACTGTTTTTT. This codes for CASSLGGQEKLFF.

This clone was detected only once. The rearrangement joins TRBV12-3 or TRBV12-4 to TRBJ1-1; tentative D call: TRBD1 (5 bases). There are 13 residues in the CDR3. V was cut by 4 bases and J by 11 bases, with 17 bases left in between. The CDR3 sequence is CASSSLAGQQAFF. CDR3 DNA sequence: TGTGCCAGCAGTTCTTTGGCAGGGCAGCAGGCTTTCTTT.

The V call is TRBV4-1, the J call TRBJ2-6, with D maybe TRBD2 (6 bases). Trimming removed 8 bases from V and 0 bases from J, with 17 bases in between. The germline CDR1 and CDR2 sequences are MGHRA and YSYEKL. The CDR3 spans 17 residues. The CDR3 region has the DNA TGCGCCAGCGGCGCTGGGGGGACCAACTCTGGGGCCAACGTCCTGACTTTC. Translation gives CASGAGGTNSGANVLTF.

The V gene is TRBV10-2, the J gene TRBJ1-1, with 12 bases identical to TRBD1. Per germline, CDR1 WSHSY and CDR2 SAAADI. Losses at the gene ends were 7 bases for V and 11 bases for J; bases not matched to a gene: 8. There are 13 residues in the CDR3. As DNA, the CDR3 is TGCGCCAGCAAAGGGACAGGGGGCTTAGAGGCTTTCTTT. Translation gives CASKGTGGLEAFF.

The genes are TRBV27 and TRBJ2-7; 9 bases are a match to TRBD1. The trim removed 5 bases at V and 7 bases at J, leaving 6 bases unmatched. This CDR3 contains 13 residues. Germline V gene data show CDR1 as MNHEY and CDR2 as SMNVEV (reference sequence). For the CDR3, the DNA is TGTGCCAGCAGTACGGGACAGGGACGGGAGCAGTACTTC. Its protein is CASSTGQGREQYF.

This chain uses TRBV2 with TRBJ1-1; D is uncertain. V gave up 7 bases and J gave up 2 bases, with 17 bases separating them. CDR1 is SNHLY and CDR2 is FYNNEI in the germline V gene. The CDR3 is 15 amino acids. The CDR3 loop reads CASKGSAAPNTEAFF. The CDR3 DNA is TGTGCCAGCAAGGGTTCGGCCGCACCCAACACTGAAGCTTTCTTT.

J is TRBJ1-1 and V is TRBV2; no firm D call. The V gene lost 6 bases and the J gene lost 7 bases, with 18 bases spanning the gap. Germline values: CDR1 SNHLY, CDR2 FYNNEI. This CDR3 has 14 amino acids. CDR3 region: CASRVGEGGIEAFF. CDR3 coding DNA: TGTGCCAGCAGGGTCGGGGAGGGAGGGATTGAAGCTTTCTTT.

This chain joins TRBV18 and TRBJ1-1; 7 nucleotides align to TRBD1. CDR3 size: 15 residues. Trimming cost V 2 bases and J 1 base; bases outside gene matches: 4. The germline V gene has CDR1 KGHSH and CDR2 LQKENI. In nucleotides, the CDR3 is TGTGCCAGCTCACCAAAGCGGGACAGGAACACTGAAGCTTTCTTT. It yields the protein CASSPKRDRNTEAFF.

The rearrangement joins TRBV25-1 to TRBJ2-6; D unclear. The CDR3 loop spans 14 amino acids. Trimming pared 1 base from V and 2 bases from J, leaving 3 bases between. Germline V gene lookup returns CDR1 MGHDK and CDR2 SYGVNS. CDR3: CASSEFAGANVLTF. In DNA, the CDR3 is TGTGCCAGCAGTGAATTTGCTGGGGCCAACGTCCTGACTTTC.

The CDR3 reads CASSESGGTQPQHF. CDR3 sequence (DNA): TGTGCCAGCAGTGAATCTGGAGGCACTCAGCCCCAGCATTTT. The chain combines TRBV25-1 with TRBJ1-5; D call uncertain. Germline-derived CDR1 and CDR2 are MGHDK and SYGVNS. The CDR3 has 14 amino acids. V gave up 1 base and J gave up 6 bases, with 10 bases separating them.

The chain has TRBV7-9 and TRBJ1-4; 12 bases agree with TRBD1. This CDR3 has 15 residues. Germline trimming cut 3 bases from V and 7 bases from J; bases unmatched to any gene: 3. CDR1 and CDR2 (germline): SEHNR, FQNEAQ (reference sequence). The CDR3: CASSFGTGGTEKLFF. CDR3 DNA: TGTGCCAGCAGCTTCGGGACAGGGGGCACTGAAAAACTGTTTTTT.

This clone has only one observation. The genes are TRBV6-5 and TRBJ2-5, with 7 bases aligning to TRBD2. The germline V gene encodes CDR1 MNHEY and CDR2 SVGAGI. This CDR3 is built from 15 residues. The ends lost 0 bases at V and 2 bases at J; junction bases unmatched: 3. Here the CDR3 DNA reads TGTGCCAGCAGTTACTCTTCGGGGGGACAAGAGACCCAGTACTTC. Translation gives CASSYSSGGQETQYF.

The rearrangement links TRBV6-2 or TRBV6-3 to TRBJ1-6, with TRBD1 matching 10 bases. Per germline, CDR1 MNHEY and CDR2 SVGEGT. CDR3 length: 17 amino acids. The junction had 6 bases not matched to a gene; V was cut back by 2 bases and J by 5 bases. CDR3 coding DNA: TGTGCCAGCAGTTACCCGACAGGGGGCGTTGATAATTCACCCCTCCACTTT. Its protein product is CASSYPTGGVDNSPLHF.

The V gene is TRBV2, the J gene TRBJ2-4, with 10 bases lining up with TRBD1. The CDR3 sequence is 15 residues long. The V gene end was trimmed by 6 bases and the J gene end by 1 base; junction bases not matched to a gene: 3. In germline, CDR1 is SNHLY, CDR2 FYNNEI. DNA for the CDR3: TGTGCCAGCAGCAAGGACAGGGGGGCCAAAAACATTCAGTACTTC. Amino acids: CASSKDRGAKNIQYF.

CDR3 loop: CASRDRGYEQYF. The CDR3 region has the DNA TGCGCCAGCAGGGACAGGGGTTACGAGCAGTACTTC. The V and J genes are TRBV10-2 and TRBJ2-7; 9 positions agree with TRBD1. CDR1 is WSHSY, CDR2 SAAADI, per germline. The CDR3 totals 12 residues. Trimming cost V 6 bases and J 4 bases; bases outside gene matches: 1.